Sequencing of this T cell receptor beta chain was carried out in a study of regulatory dendritic cells for organ transplantation. Study-level information: Regulatory dendritic cells came from monocytes given vitamin D3 and IL-10.

Assay: immunoSEQ multiplex PCR; the TCRdb copy retains only in-frame clones and omits some. The sample includes approximately 12,000 clones, about nine tenths of them seen just once. Concerning this clone itself: Its antigen is currently unknown.

Sorted subsets were CFSE-labeled and cultured roughly 5 days with allogeneic dendritic cells. Memory T cells were CD45RO+, naive were CD45RA+, sorted by FACS. Study outcomes and limitations: Naive T cells showed high diversity, memory cells less, memory CD8+ least. Of resting T cell subsets, memory CD8+ had the most alloreactive clonotypes.

This receptor was identified in a human donor in good health. The source material was naive CD8+ T cells from blood cultured with regulatory dendritic cells. Stated subset: CD45RA+ naive T cells.

In nucleotides, the CDR3 is TGTGCCAGCGGGGATTTGGGGAGCCGTGAGGAGCAGTACTTC. Translated, it gives CASGDLGSREEQYF. The V and J genes are TRBV6-5 and TRBJ2-7; maybe TRBD2 (5 bases). This CDR3 contains 14 residues. Germline V gives CDR1 MNHEY, CDR2 SVGAGI. Trimming left V 8 bases short and J 7 bases short, with 21 bases between.